The 30 T cell receptor beta chains reported below all come from one sample, sequenced in a study of cytomegalovirus exposure and HLA in healthy donors. A multiplex PCR was run with 60 Vbeta primers and 13 Jbeta primers. Sequenced by immunoSEQ multiplex PCR; TCRdb stores in-frame clones only, minus some. Among nearly 95,000 clones listed, approximately 7.7% were seen once. Source material: PBMCs. All receptors come from a middle-aged man in good health and CMV-seronegative.

The sample holds a few counts of this clone. Here the CDR3 reads CASNMRQGDGYTF. Here the CDR3 DNA reads TGTGCCAGCAACATGAGACAGGGTGATGGCTACACCTTC. This rearrangement joins TRBV2 to TRBJ1-2, with TRBD1 matching 7 bases. V was clipped by 7 bases and J by 6 bases; unmatched bases: 8. The V gene's germline CDR1 is SNHLY and CDR2 FYNNEI. CDR3 size: 13 residues.

The V gene is TRBV7-8, the J gene TRBJ2-7; the D gene is possibly TRBD2 (5 bases). Germline CDR1 SGHVS, CDR2 FQNEAQ. The CDR3 runs to 14 residues. Trimming cost V 4 bases and J 7 bases, with 17 bases left between them. The CDR3 DNA reads TGTGCCAGCAGCTCGGGTGAGAGGGCTCGGGAGCAGTACTTC. Protein: CASSSGERAREQYF.

This chain connects TRBV29-1 to TRBJ2-4; 12 nucleotides agree with TRBD2. V lost 3 bases and J lost 5; bases outside the gene matches: 2. CDR1 and CDR2 (germline): SQVTM, ANQGSEA. This CDR3 has 14 residues. In DNA, the CDR3 is TGCAGCGTTGAGACTAGCGGGAGCCAAAACATTCAGTACTTC. As protein: CSVETSGSQNIQYF.

A few counts support this clone. This chain joins TRBV10-3 and TRBJ1-2, with 11 nucleotides matching TRBD1. J gave up 5 bases and V 5 bases, and 10 bases lay outside the gene matches. This CDR3 has 16 residues. Germline V CDR1 and CDR2: ENHRY, SYGVKD. CDR3 in amino acids: CAISPGTGGSRYGYTF. CDR3 nucleotide sequence: TGTGCCATCAGTCCCGGGACAGGGGGATCAAGGTATGGCTACACCTTC.

This clone was counted only a few times. The chain recombines TRBV6-5 with TRBJ2-1; TRBD2 is a possible D gene (5 bases). Per the germline V gene, CDR1 is MNHEY and CDR2 is SVGAGI. This CDR3 comprises 15 residues. V was pared by 7 bases and J by 3 bases, with 16 bases between. The CDR3 region has the DNA TGTGCCAGCACCCCCTTGGTGGGAGACTACAATGAGCAGTTCTTC. Translation gives CASTPLVGDYNEQFF.

This clone was detected a few times. The chain is built from TRBV7-3 and TRBJ2-3, with 11 bases matching TRBD2. V lost 2 bases, J lost 3 bases, and 22 bases stayed unmatched. Germline CDR1 SGHTA, CDR2 FQGTGA. The CDR3 has 22 residues. The CDR3 protein is CASSLCRGGCRGTSGNTDTQYF. CDR3 nucleotides: TGTGCCAGCAGCTTATGCCGGGGCGGTTGTCGAGGGACTAGCGGAAATACAGATACGCAGTATTTT.

This clone turned up a few times. This chain uses TRBV6-1 with TRBJ2-7; 10 bases match TRBD2. In germline, CDR1 is MNHNS, CDR2 SASEGT. The CDR3 spans 15 residues. With 1 base clipped from V and 2 bases from J, the junction kept 2 bases outside the gene matches. CDR3 amino acids: CASSEEAGGPYEQYF. In DNA, the CDR3 is TGTGCCAGCAGTGAAGAAGCGGGGGGGCCCTACGAGCAGTACTTC.

CDR3 sequence (DNA): TGTGCCAGCAGGACACTAGCGGGAAGGTACGAGCAGTACTTC. Residues: CASRTLAGRYEQYF. The rearrangement joins TRBV6-1 to TRBJ2-7; 10 nucleotides agree with TRBD2. With 6 bases clipped from V and 4 bases from J, the junction kept 6 bases outside the gene matches. Germline CDR1 reads MNHNS; CDR2 reads SASEGT. The CDR3 is made up of 14 amino acids.

This clone was counted between two and nine times. The chain links TRBV2 to TRBJ2-7; D is perhaps TRBD2 (7 bases). Per germline, CDR1 SNHLY and CDR2 FYNNEI. Trimming took off 6 bases at V and 6 bases at J, with 15 bases between the two ends. The CDR3 has 13 residues. The CDR3: CASRAFGGREQYF. In DNA form, the CDR3 reads TGTGCCAGCAGGGCCTTCGGGGGGCGCGAGCAGTACTTC.

The V call is TRBV6-1, the J call TRBJ2-3; 8 nucleotides agree with TRBD1. Germline-derived CDR1 and CDR2 are MNHNS and SASEGT. The CDR3 contains 13 residues. The V and J ends lost 6 bases and 5 bases, in that order; junction bases with no gene match: 4. The DNA for the CDR3 is TGTGCCAGCAGCTTCGACAGGGGAGATACGCAGTATTTT. Protein: CASSFDRGDTQYF.

This clone showed up just a few times. The chain combines TRBV6-5 with TRBJ2-1, with 9 bases aligning to TRBD1. The germline V gene encodes CDR1 MNHEY and CDR2 SVGAGI. There are 15 residues in the CDR3. The V gene end was trimmed by 6 bases and the J gene end by 4 bases; junction bases not matched to a gene: 7. CDR3 sequence reads: CASRKVGQGYNEQFF. CDR3 coding DNA: TGTGCCAGCAGAAAAGTGGGACAGGGATACAATGAGCAGTTCTTC.

V is TRBV6-1 and J is TRBJ1-2; 10 bases align to TRBD1. Per the germline V gene, CDR1 is MNHNS and CDR2 is SASEGT. This CDR3 has 13 residues. V lost 6 bases to trimming and J lost 5 bases; unmatched junction nucleotides: 3. CDR3 sequence: CASRGTGDYGYTF. The CDR3 DNA is TGTGCCAGCAGAGGGACAGGGGATTATGGCTACACCTTC.

This clone appeared a few times. This rearrangement joins TRBV7-4 to TRBJ2-3; 7 nucleotides agree with TRBD2. V gave up 3 bases and J gave up 2 bases; unmatched junction bases: 2. Germline lookup yields CDR1 SGHVT and CDR2 SQSDAQ. This CDR3 has 14 amino acids. The CDR3 spells CASSFRGDTDTQYF. Here the CDR3 DNA reads TGTGCCAGCAGCTTTCGGGGGGACACAGATACGCAGTATTTT. The variable domain in full, completed from reference TRBV7-4 and TRBJ2-3, reads GAGVSQSPRYKVAKRGRDVALRCDSISGHVTLYWYRQTLGQGSEVLTYSQSDAQRDKSGRPSGRFSAERPERSVSTLKIQRTEQGDSAVYLCASSFRGDTDTQYFGPGTRLTVL.

V gene TRBV5-1 combines with J gene TRBJ2-2; the D gene is possibly TRBD2 (6 bases). There are 14 residues in the CDR3. Germline CDR1 is SGHRS and CDR2 is YFSETQ. Trimming shortened V by 4 bases and J by 1 base, and 8 bases separated the two germline ends. The CDR3 sequence: CASSRLENTGELFF. CDR3 in DNA: TGCGCCAGCAGCCGACTAGAGAACACCGGGGAGCTGTTTTTT. Supplemented by reference TRBV5-1 and TRBJ2-2, the full variable domain reads KAGVTQTPRYLIKTRGQQVTLSCSPISGHRSVSWYQQTPGQGLQFLFEYFSETQRNKGNFPGRFSGRQFSNSRSEMNVSTLELGDSALYLCASSRLENTGELFFGEGSRLTVL.

V and J are TRBV7-9 and TRBJ2-7; D is possibly TRBD1 (6 bases). CDR1 and CDR2 (germline): SEHNR, FQNEAQ (reference sequence). This CDR3 has 15 amino acids. The V gene lost 2 bases and the J gene lost 0 bases, with 11 bases spanning the gap. CDR3 protein: CASSLTSTGSYEQYF. In nucleotides, the CDR3 is TGTGCCAGCAGCTTAACGTCGACAGGCTCCTACGAGCAGTACTTC.

The V call is TRBV7-6, the J call TRBJ2-1; 8 bases agree with TRBD2. The germline V gene encodes CDR1 SGHVS and CDR2 FNYEAQ. The V gene end was trimmed by 2 bases and the J gene end by 1 base; junction bases not matched to a gene: 4. CDR3 length: 16 amino acids. The CDR3 spells CASSLQRERSYNEQFF. CDR3 nucleotides: TGTGCCAGCAGCTTACAGCGGGAGCGTTCCTACAATGAGCAGTTCTTC.

This sequence joins TRBV27 and TRBJ2-1, with D unresolved. The germline gives CDR1 MNHEY, CDR2 SMNVEV (reference sequence). This CDR3 contains 11 residues. V was cut by 5 bases and J by 5 bases, with 4 bases left in between. The CDR3 DNA is TGTGCCAGCAGTCAAAACAATGAGCAGTTCTTC. Translated: CASSQNNEQFF.

This clone turned up a few times. This chain uses TRBV6-5 with TRBJ1-6, with 9 bases identical to TRBD1. The CDR3 spans 15 residues. The V and J ends lost 2 bases and 10 bases, in that order; junction bases with no gene match: 6. Germline V lookup: CDR1 MNHEY, CDR2 SVGAGI. CDR3 in amino acids: CASSYGGQGYSPLHF. The CDR3 DNA is TGTGCCAGCAGTTACGGGGGACAGGGATACTCACCCCTCCACTTT.

This clone has just a few counts. J is TRBJ2-1 and V is TRBV13, with 14 bases matching TRBD2. The CDR3 sequence is 20 residues long. V shed 1 base, J shed 0 bases, and the junction held 8 bases outside the gene matches. Germline V CDR1 and CDR2: PRHDT, FYEKMQ (reference sequence). CDR3 protein: CASSLDWTSGRRASYNEQFF. The CDR3 DNA reads as TGTGCCAGCAGCTTAGACTGGACTAGCGGGAGGAGGGCCTCCTACAATGAGCAGTTCTTC.

The V gene is TRBV5-4, the J gene TRBJ2-6; D not resolved. The V end lost 2 bases, the J end lost 1 base, and 4 bases lay between the germline ends. Germline loops: CDR1 SGHNT, CDR2 YYREEE (reference sequence). CDR3 size: 14 residues. The CDR3 DNA reads as TGTGCCAGCAGCTTTGCGTCTGGGGCCAACGTCCTGACTTTC. It specifies CASSFASGANVLTF.

The sample holds a few counts of this clone. The chain recombines TRBV6-4 with TRBJ1-2; D is perhaps TRBD1 (5 bases). The CDR3 has 16 residues. V lost 1 base to trimming and J lost 4 bases, with 16 bases between them. Per germline, CDR1 MRHNA and CDR2 SNTAGT. In nucleotides, the CDR3 is TGTGCCAGCAGTGACTTGACCGGCAGACAGAGCTATGGCTACACCTTC. Amino acid sequence: CASSDLTGRQSYGYTF.

V and J are TRBV5-1 and TRBJ2-1; D gene unclear. CDR1 SGHRS and CDR2 YFSETQ come from the germline V gene. The CDR3 sequence is 16 residues long. The V and J ends lost 2 bases and 0 bases respectively, with 12 bases between them. CDR3 loop: CASSFSGVSSYNEQFF. CDR3 DNA sequence: TGCGCCAGCAGCTTTTCAGGCGTCTCCTCCTACAATGAGCAGTTCTTC.

V gene TRBV6-5 combines with J gene TRBJ2-5; 8 nucleotides match TRBD1. V dropped 4 bases and J dropped 11; count of bases not matched to a gene: 15. This CDR3 contains 15 residues. The germline CDR1 and CDR2 sequences are MNHEY and SVGAGI. The CDR3 is CASSSSQGALGEQYF. CDR3 sequence (DNA): TGTGCCAGCAGTTCGAGTCAGGGGGCTTTAGGGGAGCAGTACTTC.

The rearrangement links TRBV4-1 to TRBJ2-1, with TRBD2 identical over 13 bases. Germline V CDR1 and CDR2: MGHRA, YSYEKL. The CDR3 is made up of 18 amino acids. Trimming cost V 4 bases and J 0 bases; bases outside gene matches: 6. The CDR3 DNA sequence: TGCGCCAGCAGCCTAACTAGCGGGGGGGAAAGCTCCTACAATGAGCAGTTCTTC. This translates into CASSLTSGGESSYNEQFF.

This clone has only a few counts. The chain uses TRBV28 and TRBJ2-5; 7 nucleotides match TRBD1. V shed 2 bases, J shed 5 bases, and the junction held 17 bases outside the gene matches. The CDR3 contains 18 residues. Per the germline V gene, CDR1 is MDHEN and CDR2 is SYDVKM. CDR3 sequence (DNA): TGTGCCAGCAGTTTAAGGGGGCCCCCGGGCCCCCCCAGGGAGACCCAGTACTTC. It translates to CASSLRGPPGPPRETQYF.

The gene calls are TRBV27 and TRBJ2-4; a weak D match, TRBD1 (5 bases). Germline lookup yields CDR1 MNHEY and CDR2 SMNVEV (reference sequence). CDR3 size: 16 residues. Between the trimmed V and J ends, which lost 5 bases and 0 bases, there was a span of 14 bases. The CDR3 bases are TGTGCCAGCAGTACCGCGACAGCGCTAGCCAAAAACATTCAGTACTTC. Protein sequence: CASSTATALAKNIQYF.

A few counts support this clone. This chain connects TRBV27 to TRBJ2-4; 7 bases map to TRBD2. CDR3 size: 15 residues. V gave up 3 bases and J gave up 5 bases; unmatched junction bases: 7. Germline V gives CDR1 MNHEY, CDR2 SMNVEV (reference sequence). The CDR3 coding sequence is TGTGCCAGCAGTTTCGGGGGAGGGCCGGAAAACATTCAGTACTTC. The encoded protein is CASSFGGGPENIQYF.

A few counts support this clone. The chain has TRBV6-5 and TRBJ2-7; TRBD2 matches 8 bases. V shed 10 bases, J shed 0 bases, and the junction held 11 bases outside the gene matches. In germline, CDR1 is MNHEY, CDR2 SVGAGI. This CDR3 has 15 amino acids. CDR3 amino acids: CATRGGPTSSYEQYF. Written as DNA, the CDR3 is TGTGCCACCCGGGGGGGGCCGACAAGCTCCTACGAGCAGTACTTC.

This clone was recorded a few times. The chain carries TRBV18 and TRBJ2-7; D ambiguous. The CDR3 loop spans 12 amino acids. The V gene's germline CDR1 is KGHSH and CDR2 LQKENI. V was clipped by 5 bases and J by 6 bases, with 11 bases between them. CDR3 DNA: TGTGCCAGCTCATCCGGTCGAGGCGAGCAGTACTTC. Residues: CASSSGRGEQYF.

This clone was picked up a small number of times. The chain recombines TRBV21-1 with TRBJ2-7; the table's TRBD2 call for D was not verified on the DNA. TRBV21-1 is classified as a pseudogene. This CDR3 contains 15 residues. The CDR3 is CASRRTSQYPYEQYF. CDR3 coding DNA: TGTGCCAGCAGACGGACTAGCCAATACCCCTACGAGCAGTACTTC.